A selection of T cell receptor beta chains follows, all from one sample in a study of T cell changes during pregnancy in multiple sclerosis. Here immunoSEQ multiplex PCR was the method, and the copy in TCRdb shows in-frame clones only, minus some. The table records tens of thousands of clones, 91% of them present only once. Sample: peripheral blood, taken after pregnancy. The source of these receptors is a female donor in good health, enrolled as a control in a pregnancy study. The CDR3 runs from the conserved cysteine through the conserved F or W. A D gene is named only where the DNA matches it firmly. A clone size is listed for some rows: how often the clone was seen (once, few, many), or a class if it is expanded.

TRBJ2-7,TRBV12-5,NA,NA,CASGLVGGTQGRSYEQYF,TGTGCTAGTGGTTTGGTTGGTGGGACTCAAGGCCGCTCCTACGAGCAGTACTTC
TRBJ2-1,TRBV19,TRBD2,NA,CASSLSGGALDEQFF,TGTGCCAGTAGTCTTAGCGGGGGGGCCTTGGATGAGCAGTTCTTC
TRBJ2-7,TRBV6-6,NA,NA,CASSYGESYEQYF,TGTGCCAGCAGTTATGGAGAGTCCTACGAGCAGTACTTC
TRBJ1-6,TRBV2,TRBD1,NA,CASSKESTGKGSYNSPLHF,TGTGCCAGCAGCAAAGAGTCGACAGGGAAGGGGTCCTATAATTCACCCCTCCACTTT
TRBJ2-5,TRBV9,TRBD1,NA,CASSPNRGQETQYF,TGTGCCAGCAGCCCAAACAGGGGCCAGGAGACCCAGTACTTC
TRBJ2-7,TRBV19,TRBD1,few,CASSTGGVEQYF,TGTGCCAGTAGTACAGGGGGTGTCGAGCAGTACTTC
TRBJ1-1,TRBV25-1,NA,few,CASRGHRNTEAFF,TGTGCCAGCAGGGGACACAGGAACACTGAAGCTTTCTTT
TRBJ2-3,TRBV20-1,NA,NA,CSARNTYF,TGCAGTGCTAGAAACACGTATTTT
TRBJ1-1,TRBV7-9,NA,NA,CASSPQGPEAFF,TGTGCCAGCAGTCCCCAGGGCCCTGAAGCTTTCTTT
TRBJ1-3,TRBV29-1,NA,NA,CSARLTGNSGNTIYF,TGCAGCGCGAGACTCACAGGGAACTCTGGAAACACCATATATTTT
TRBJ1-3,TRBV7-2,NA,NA,CASSLNDLLYSGNTIYF,TGTGCCAGCAGCTTAAACGACTTACTATACTCTGGAAACACCATATATTTT
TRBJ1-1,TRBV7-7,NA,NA,CASSPRIPTQYENTEAFF,TGTGCTAGCAGCCCCCGCATCCCAACGCAGTACGAGAACACTGAAGCTTTCTTT